The clone carrying this TCR beta chain came up a few times. The entry originates in a study of CD8+ T cells in alopecia areata. As the sequencing template, cDNA was produced by extracting RNA and reverse transcribing it. The protocol was immunoSEQ multiplex PCR, while the TCRdb copy is restricted to in-frame clones and leaves out a portion. Of just over 30,000 clones in the sample, 62% are singletons; the top ten hold approximately 19%. The researchers isolated CD4+ and CD8+ T cells from PBMCs by sorting. This CDR3 is 13 amino acids long. The germline gives CDR1 PRHDT, CDR2 FYEKMQ (reference sequence). V lost 0 bases and J 3 bases, leaving 6 bases between the germline ends.

What was sequenced was NKG2D-high CD8+ T cells sorted from blood. The receptor was derived from a human donor with alopecia areata. V and J are TRBV13 and TRBJ2-7, with unresolved D. DNA of the CDR3: TGTGCCAGCAGCTTAGGCCTAAGCTACGAGCAGTACTTC. Amino acids: CASSLGLSYEQYF.